The 12 T cell receptor beta chains below all came from one sample that was sequenced in a study of blood T cells in healthy people across ages. A second PCR of about 6 to 11 cycles used a sample-barcoded 5' primer and a J-beta primer mix. TCRdb re-analysed the 5' RACE reads in MiXCR, keeping a single row per CDR3 protein. This table has about 1.8 million distinct CDR3 sequences, about 50% appearing once. The sample taken for sequencing was blood. The origin of the receptors is a woman aged 40 to 49 in good health.

J is TRBJ2-4 and V is TRBV27, with D unresolved. Germline loops: CDR1 MNHEY, CDR2 SMNVEV (reference sequence). There are 15 residues in the CDR3. Trimming pared 5 bases from V and 10 bases from J, leaving 21 bases between. CDR3 coding DNA: TGTGCCAGCAGTCGCCAGACTGACCTTTCAAATATTCAGTACTTC. This sequence encodes CASSRQTDLSNIQYF.

This clonotype has more than one count but fewer than ten. V gene TRBV10-3 combines with J gene TRBJ1-5, with D perhaps TRBD1 (6 bases). CDR3 length equals 16 residues. Germline V gives CDR1 ENHRY, CDR2 SYGVKD. V was cut by 3 bases and J by 2 bases, with 14 bases left in between. In DNA form, the CDR3 reads TGTGCCATCAGTGAAATACAGGGATTCGGCAATCAGCCCCAGCATTTT. This encodes CAISEIQGFGNQPQHF.

CDR3 DNA sequence: TGTGCCACCCAGTTTCCGGGGTATGAGGCAGATACGCAGTATTTT. Its protein product is CATQFPGYEADTQYF. The rearrangement joins TRBV28 to TRBJ2-3; maybe TRBD2 (5 bases). This CDR3 is 15 amino acids long. Germline V CDR1 and CDR2: MDHEN, SYDVKM. Trimming left V 10 bases short and J 4 bases short, with 21 bases between.

The chain is built from TRBV18 and TRBJ2-3; weak D call: TRBD1 (5 bases). Matching the DNA end better, TRBJ1-5 makes the J call doubtful. The CDR3 spans 16 residues. Germline V gives CDR1 KGHSH, CDR2 LQKENI. The CDR3 nucleotides read TGTGCCAGCTCCCGGCGGGAGCGGGGGGAAACAGATACGCAGCATTTT. Amino acids: CASSRRERGETDTQHF.

V is TRBV29-1 and J is TRBJ1-5, with a weak D call TRBD1 (5 bases). V dropped 5 bases and J dropped 4 bases, with 12 bases sitting between them. Germline CDR1 SQVTM, CDR2 ANQGSEA. This CDR3 comprises 13 residues. CDR3 sequence reads: CSVHTGPNQPQHF. The CDR3 bases are TGCAGCGTTCACACAGGTCCGAATCAGCCCCAGCATTTT.

V is TRBV28 and J is TRBJ1-2; no clear D gene. The V end lost 4 bases, the J end lost 1 base, and 10 bases lay between the germline ends. CDR1 and CDR2 (germline): MDHEN, SYDVKM. This CDR3 region has 14 residues. The CDR3 nucleotides read TGTGCCAGCAGTTCGGGGTCCGATAACTATGGCTACACCTTC. Amino acid sequence: CASSSGSDNYGYTF.

The CDR3 region has the DNA TGTGCCAGCAGCCAGTTCAGCGGGGGCCGGTACAATGAGCAGTTCTTC. It specifies CASSQFSGGRYNEQFF. This chain links TRBV4-2 with TRBJ2-1; 8 bases agree with TRBD2. CDR1 and CDR2 from the germline V gene are LGHNA and YNFKEQ. The CDR3 covers 16 residues. The V segment lost 3 bases and the J segment 4 bases; nucleotides outside the gene matches: 8.

The rearrangement links TRBV12-3 or TRBV12-4 to TRBJ1-5; D remains ambiguous. The length of the CDR3 is 16 residues. Trimming left V 0 bases short and J 2 bases short, with 11 bases between. CDR3 region: CASSLALGRGNQPQHF. The CDR3 bases are TGTGCCAGCAGTTTAGCGCTCGGGCGAGGCAATCAGCCCCAGCATTTT.

This clonotype was seen a single time. The chain uses TRBV7-3 and TRBJ1-1; no firm D call. CDR3 size: 13 residues. The V and J ends lost 3 bases and 5 bases respectively, with 10 bases between them. Germline V CDR1 and CDR2: SGHTA, FQGTGA. The CDR3 DNA reads TGTGCCAGCAGCTTGAGGTACGGAACTGAAGCTTTCTTT. Encoded protein: CASSLRYGTEAFF. The full variable domain, with the rest looked up from reference TRBV7-3 and TRBJ1-1, is GAGVSQTPSNKVTEKGKYVELRCDPISGHTALYWYRQSLGQGPEFLIYFQGTGAADDSGLPNDRFFAVRPEGSVSTLKIQRTERGDSAVYLCASSLRYGTEAFFGQGTRLTVV.

This clonotype came up once. The rearrangement links TRBV14 to TRBJ2-7, with TRBD1 matching 8 bases. This CDR3 has 14 amino acids. With 6 bases clipped from V and 5 bases from J, the junction kept 9 bases outside the gene matches. Germline loops: CDR1 SGHDN, CDR2 FVKESK. The chain's CDR3 is CASRQTGTGHEQYF. For the CDR3, the DNA is TGTGCCAGCAGACAGACAGGGACAGGCCACGAGCAGTACTTC.

This clonotype was counted a single time. The J gene is TRBJ2-1, the V gene TRBV20-1; D gene unclear. The end of the DNA fits TRBJ2-7 better, so the J call may be wrong. This CDR3 region has 11 residues. In germline, CDR1 is DFQATT, CDR2 SNEGSKA (reference sequence). CDR3 nucleotide sequence: TGCAGTGCCCGAGAGTACAATGAGCAGTACTTC. This gives the protein CSAREYNEQYF.

The CDR3 DNA reads as TGTGCCACCAGGGGGGGGCCTGGCACAGATACGCAGTATTTT. Translating it yields CATRGGPGTDTQYF. The V call is TRBV24-1, the J call TRBJ2-3; a possible D gene is TRBD2 (7 bases). Germline CDR1 and CDR2: KGHDR and SFDVKD. CDR3 size: 14 residues. V was shortened by 7 bases and J by 1 base, with 11 bases between the two germline ends.